The 27 T cell receptor beta chains listed next were all sequenced from one sample in a study of blood T cell repertoires in COVID-19. Clones were sequenced by immunoSEQ multiplex PCR, and TCRdb holds only the in-frame ones, with some missing. The profile covers 250,000 or so clones, with roughly 80% appearing a single time and approximately 3.5% taken by the ten largest. The specimen was peripheral blood. All receptors derive from a woman younger than 30 with acute or convalescent COVID-19.

The chain is built from TRBV6-2 or TRBV6-3 and TRBJ1-1; 10 bases align to TRBD1. Germline V gene lookup returns CDR1 MNHEY and CDR2 SVGEGT. The CDR3 consists of 20 residues. The trim removed 0 bases at V and 0 bases at J, leaving 13 bases unmatched. CDR3 DNA sequence: TGTGCCAGCAGTTACTCAAAGTCTGGTGACAGGGGGCTCATGAACACTGAAGCTTTCTTT. Amino acids: CASSYSKSGDRGLMNTEAFF.

This chain connects TRBV6-5 to TRBJ1-6, with D unresolved. The CDR3 is 13 amino acids. Germline CDR1 reads MNHEY; CDR2 reads SVGAGI. V was clipped by 0 bases and J by 7 bases, with 4 bases between them. The CDR3 region is CASSYSPNSPLHF. The CDR3 DNA reads TGTGCCAGCAGTTACTCCCCGAATTCACCCCTCCACTTT.

The chain carries TRBV11-2 and TRBJ2-1, with D possibly being TRBD2 (7 bases). The V and J ends lost 2 bases and 4 bases respectively, with 15 bases between them. Germline CDR1 reads SGHAT; CDR2 reads FQNNGV. CDR3 length equals 16 residues. The CDR3 sequence: CASSLHEGGGYNEQFF. As DNA, the CDR3 is TGTGCCAGCAGCTTACACGAGGGAGGGGGTTACAATGAGCAGTTCTTC.

This clone has just a few counts. The gene calls are TRBV14 and TRBJ1-1; D call uncertain. This CDR3 has 13 amino acids. Deletions cut 0 bases from V and 1 base from J, with 3 bases between. Germline V lookup: CDR1 SGHDN, CDR2 FVKESK. This CDR3 reads CASSQDQNTEAFF. As DNA, the CDR3 is TGTGCCAGCAGCCAAGATCAGAACACTGAAGCTTTCTTT.

This chain links TRBV28 with TRBJ2-7, with D possibly matching TRBD1 (5 bases). Trimming left V 3 bases short and J 5 bases short, with 11 bases between. Germline V gene sequence: CDR1 MDHEN, CDR2 SYDVKM. This CDR3 contains 13 residues. The CDR3 DNA sequence: TGTGCCAGCAGTTTTAAGGGGAACCACGAGCAGTACTTC. This sequence encodes CASSFKGNHEQYF.

The CDR3 DNA reads as TGTGCCAGTACTGACGGACAGAGCTCCTACAATGAGCAGTTCTTC. Its translation: CASTDGQSSYNEQFF. The chain uses TRBV19 and TRBJ2-1, with a possible D match to TRBD1 (6 bases). The CDR3 sequence is 15 residues long. Germline CDR1 and CDR2: LNHDA and SQIVND (reference sequence). V gave up 7 bases and J gave up 0 bases, with 13 bases separating them. The variable domain in full, with the rest retrieved from reference TRBV19 and TRBJ2-1, is DGGITQSPKYLFRKEGQNVTLSCEQNLNHDAMYWYRQDPGQGLRLIYYSQIVNDFQKGDIAEGYSVSREKKESFPLTVTSAQKNPTAFYLCASTDGQSSYNEQFFGPGTRLTVL.

This chain joins TRBV7-3 and TRBJ2-1; D not resolved. Between the trimmed V and J ends, which lost 4 bases and 4 bases, there was a span of 8 bases. The CDR3 has 13 residues. The germline V gene encodes CDR1 SGHTA and CDR2 FQGTGA. In DNA, the CDR3 is TGTGCCAGCAGCTCACAACCGTACAATGAGCAGTTCTTC. Translated: CASSSQPYNEQFF.

The rearrangement links TRBV3-1 (or the pseudogene TRBV3-2) to TRBJ2-1, with 11 nucleotides matching TRBD2. The CDR3 sequence is 16 residues long. Trimming took 0 bases from V and 4 from J; bases not matched to a gene: 2. CDR1 is LGHDT, CDR2 YNNKEL, per germline (reference sequence). The CDR3 nucleotides read TGTGCCAGCAGCCAAGATCTAGCGGGAGGTTACAATGAGCAGTTCTTC. Residues: CASSQDLAGGYNEQFF.

This chain connects TRBV7-9 to TRBJ2-1; 7 positions agree with TRBD1. The CDR3 has 17 amino acids. Germline V gene sequence: CDR1 SEHNR, CDR2 FQNEAQ (reference sequence). J gave up 5 bases and V 5 bases, and 15 bases lay outside the gene matches. The CDR3, as DNA: TGTGCCAGCAGCACACTGGAAGGGGGCCTGGAGAACAATGAGCAGTTCTTC. Protein: CASSTLEGGLENNEQFF.

This chain connects TRBV15 to TRBJ2-3; the match to TRBD2 covers 9 bases. The germline gives CDR1 LNHNV, CDR2 YYDKDF (reference sequence). The CDR3 loop spans 21 amino acids. V dropped 3 bases and J dropped 1; count of bases not matched to a gene: 20. The CDR3 DNA follows: TGTGCCACCAGCAGCTCGGGGGCCGTAAGAGAAGCGGGAGGTCGCACAGATACGCAGTATTTT. Translating it yields CATSSSGAVREAGGRTDTQYF.

The rearrangement links TRBV14 to TRBJ2-1; D is uncertain. Trimming removed 3 bases from V and 0 bases from J, with 15 bases in between. Germline V gene sequence: CDR1 SGHDN, CDR2 FVKESK. The CDR3 is 17 amino acids. CDR3 protein: CASSHLNALSSYNEQFF. The CDR3 DNA is TGTGCCAGCAGCCACCTCAACGCCCTGAGCTCCTACAATGAGCAGTTCTTC.

V is TRBV7-2 and J is TRBJ2-7; D is perhaps TRBD1 (5 bases). V dropped 1 base and J dropped 6 bases, with 10 bases sitting between them. This CDR3 spans 13 amino acids. Germline V CDR1 and CDR2: SGHTA, FQGNSA. The CDR3: CASSLVWGGEQYF. The CDR3, as DNA: TGTGCCAGCAGCTTAGTCTGGGGCGGCGAGCAGTACTTC.

This clone was observed a few times. V gene TRBV30 combines with J gene TRBJ2-7; 11 positions match TRBD2. CDR1 GTSNPN and CDR2 SVGIG come from the germline V gene (reference sequence). The CDR3 spans 13 residues. Germline trimming cut 4 bases from V and 6 bases from J; bases unmatched to any gene: 5. The CDR3 DNA follows: TGTGCCTGGATTAGCGGGAGGGCCCGCGAGCAGTACTTC. Protein: CAWISGRAREQYF. Variable domain in full (rest from reference TRBV30 and TRBJ2-7): SQTIHQWPATLVQPVGSPLSLECTVEGTSNPNLYWYRQAAGRGLQLLFYSVGIGQISSEVPQNLSASRPQDRQFILSSKKLLLSDSGFYLCAWISGRAREQYFGPGTRLTVT.

The chain employs TRBV27 and TRBJ2-7, with TRBD2 matching 8 bases. CDR1 and CDR2 (germline): MNHEY, SMNVEV (reference sequence). CDR3 length: 15 residues. With 6 bases clipped from V and 4 bases from J, the junction kept 11 bases outside the gene matches. This chain's CDR3 is CASSQIGTSSYEQYF. For the CDR3, the DNA is TGTGCCAGCAGCCAAATTGGGACTAGTAGTTACGAGCAGTACTTC.

The genes are TRBV6-5 and TRBJ1-6; the D is unclear. Germline V lookup: CDR1 MNHEY, CDR2 SVGAGI. This CDR3 is built from 14 residues. Trimming took off 10 bases at V and 9 bases at J, with 19 bases between the two ends. CDR3 amino acids: CATGRSLYPSPLHF. CDR3 nucleotides: TGTGCCACCGGGAGATCGCTATACCCTTCACCCCTCCACTTT.

The chain links TRBV7-9 to TRBJ2-3; 9 nucleotides line up with TRBD2. CDR3 size: 16 residues. The trim removed 3 bases at V and 1 base at J, leaving 5 bases unmatched. Looked up from germline, CDR1 is SEHNR and CDR2 is FQNEAQ (reference sequence). The CDR3 region is CASSFLSGSGTDTQYF. The CDR3 bases are TGTGCCAGCAGCTTCCTTAGCGGGAGTGGCACAGATACGCAGTATTTT.

J is TRBJ1-6 and V is TRBV10-3; D is possibly TRBD1 (5 bases). Germline CDR1 ENHRY, CDR2 SYGVKD. V was trimmed by 6 bases and J by 9 bases, leaving 15 bases between them. The CDR3 runs 14 residues. The DNA of the CDR3 is TGTGCCATCAGAGGCGCCAGGGAGGGTTCACCCCTCCACTTT. Its protein product is CAIRGAREGSPLHF.

This sequence joins TRBV7-2 and TRBJ2-7, with TRBD2 matching over 7 bases. V lost 5 bases and J lost 4; bases outside the gene matches: 14. CDR1 is SGHTA and CDR2 is FQGNSA in the germline V gene. The CDR3 runs to 16 residues. CDR3 nucleotide sequence: TGTGCCAGCAGCCGGACTGTAGCGGGCCCTAGTTACGAGCAGTACTTC. It specifies CASSRTVAGPSYEQYF.

This chain uses TRBV6-4 with TRBJ2-5; 8 bases are shared with TRBD2. The V gene end was trimmed by 6 bases and the J gene end by 1 base; junction bases not matched to a gene: 7. The CDR3 totals 15 residues. Germline V gene sequence: CDR1 MRHNA, CDR2 SNTAGT. CDR3: CASSAVAGSQETQYF. The CDR3 region has the DNA TGTGCCAGCAGCGCAGTAGCGGGAAGCCAAGAGACCCAGTACTTC.

The chain has TRBV28 and TRBJ2-6; D possibly corresponds to TRBD1 (5 bases). V shed 2 bases and J shed 4 bases, with 15 bases lying between them. CDR1 and CDR2 (germline): MDHEN, SYDVKM. The CDR3 has 17 residues. In nucleotides, the CDR3 is TGTGCCAGCAGTTTACAGGGTTGGTCGGAGGGGGCCAACGTCCTGACTTTC. Encoded protein: CASSLQGWSEGANVLTF.

This sequence joins TRBV6-2 or TRBV6-3 and TRBJ1-2; 8 positions agree with TRBD1. V shed 2 bases, J shed 4 bases, and the junction held 9 bases outside the gene matches. Germline V gene data show CDR1 as MNHEY and CDR2 as SVGEGT. The CDR3 runs 16 residues. The CDR3 spells CASSYGQGALAYGYTF. Written as DNA, the CDR3 is TGTGCCAGCAGTTACGGGCAGGGGGCTCTGGCCTATGGCTACACCTTC.

The V gene is TRBV28, the J gene TRBJ2-1; TRBD2 matches 10 bases. Germline values: CDR1 MDHEN, CDR2 SYDVKM. The CDR3 is 17 residues long. The V segment lost 5 bases and the J segment 9 bases; nucleotides outside the gene matches: 16. CDR3 residues: CASSPLGASGSGSEQFF. CDR3 DNA sequence: TGTGCCAGCAGTCCCCTCGGGGCTAGCGGGAGCGGTAGTGAGCAGTTCTTC.

This clone has just a few counts. V and J are TRBV7-9 and TRBJ1-1, with 7 bases identical to TRBD1. With V trimmed by 3 bases and J by 7 bases, 8 bases remained unmatched. The CDR3 has 14 amino acids. Germline loops: CDR1 SEHNR, CDR2 FQNEAQ (reference sequence). As DNA, the CDR3 is TGTGCCAGCAGCTTTGGATGGGACAGAAATGAAGCTTTCTTT. This encodes CASSFGWDRNEAFF. Based on the CDR3 plus reference TRBV7-9 and TRBJ1-1, the full variable domain is DTGVSQNPRHKITKRGQNVTFRCDPISEHNRLYWYRQTLGQGPEFLTYFQNEAQLEKSRLLSDRFSAERPKGSFSTLEIQRTEQGDSAMYLCASSFGWDRNEAFFGQGTRLTVV.

This clone appeared a single time. This chain joins TRBV4-3 and TRBJ2-2; perhaps TRBD1 as D (6 bases). V was shortened by 0 bases and J by 5 bases, with 13 bases between the two germline ends. Germline V gene sequence: CDR1 LGHNA, CDR2 YSLEER. This CDR3 spans 16 amino acids. The CDR3 spells CASSQEGYRVTGELFF. The DNA for the CDR3 is TGCGCCAGCAGCCAAGAAGGGTACAGGGTTACCGGGGAGCTGTTTTTT.

This clone occurred once. CDR3 nucleotides: TGTGCTAGTGGTTTGGTACAGGGACAGGGTCGGGGCACCGGGGAGCTGTTTTTT. Encoded protein: CASGLVQGQGRGTGELFF. The J gene is TRBJ2-2, the V gene TRBV12-5; 9 nucleotides align to TRBD1. This CDR3 region has 18 residues. The germline gives CDR1 LGHNT, CDR2 FRNRAP. The V segment lost 0 bases and the J segment 4 bases; nucleotides outside the gene matches: 9.

This rearrangement joins TRBV27 to TRBJ2-7; D might be TRBD1 (5 bases). The length of the CDR3 is 14 residues. Deletions cut 3 bases from V and 3 bases from J, with 12 bases between. The V gene's germline CDR1 is MNHEY and CDR2 SMNVEV (reference sequence). The CDR3 here is CASSFVDTYYEQYF. Here the CDR3 DNA reads TGTGCCAGCAGTTTTGTGGACACCTACTACGAGCAGTACTTC.

The rearrangement uses TRBV5-1 and TRBJ2-2; 11 nucleotides match TRBD2. Germline V gene sequence: CDR1 SGHRS, CDR2 YFSETQ. This CDR3 is 14 amino acids long. Losses at the gene ends were 8 bases for V and 5 bases for J; bases not matched to a gene: 5. CDR3 bases: TGCGCCAGTCGACTAGCGGGACGAACCGGGGAGCTGTTTTTT. Amino acid sequence: CASRLAGRTGELFF.